The text below deals with one T cell receptor beta chain. The record originates from a study of blood T cell repertoires in COVID-19. Background on the study: Nucleic acid was either cDNA or gDNA, and it came from T cells, B-cell-depleted T cells, or PBMCs.

This CDR3 comprises 16 residues. From germline, CDR1 is SGHRS and CDR2 YFSETQ. V gave up 4 bases and J gave up 4 bases, with 18 bases separating them. Methods used by the authors: Amplifying reference gene primers gave estimates of nucleated cell counts. Produced via immunoSEQ multiplex PCR; TCRdb's table is partial and in-frame only. Clone size and V and J calls were adopted from that table, with D and trimming inferred from the DNA. The sample carries some 26,000 clones, under 85% recorded once. The sample consisted of peripheral blood. The sequence was collected from a man aged 70 or older with acute or convalescent COVID-19. The chain combines TRBV5-1 with TRBJ1-3; D is unclear. CDR3 sequence: CASSVEGSVRGNTIYF. The DNA for the CDR3 is TGCGCCAGCAGCGTTGAAGGGAGTGTAAGAGGAAACACCATATATTTT.